This entry describes one TCR beta chain. This clone was seen a single time. Its antigen is still unknown. It has no much larger one-base neighbor in the sample; base qualities were not kept. The donors were included in the validation cohort of some 120 subjects, a group kept apart from the approximately 670-subject first cohort. The data originate from a study of cytomegalovirus exposure and HLA in healthy donors (dated by TCRdb to the late 2010s). Some background on the complete study: The 500 to 700 repertoires of the first cohort and the 110 or so validation repertoires were produced on the same platform, according to a later analysis. The study was designed to test whether signatures of past pathogen exposure could be identified by cataloging public T cell receptors. In addition to the first cohort of roughly 670 subjects, a separate validation cohort of 120 different subjects was used. To predict cytomegalovirus infection status, the study combined high-throughput TCR immunosequencing, statistical association of individual TCRs with disease status, and machine learning. Summary of the overall study and its limitations: In vitro tests confirmed that a few of the cytomegalovirus-associated TCR beta chains recognize cytomegalovirus antigens. While some public TCRs were present in many individuals, most TCR sequences turned up only very rarely across donors. In the study, about 150 TCR beta chains were listed as associated with cytomegalovirus. Cytomegalovirus status was reported to be diagnosed by the classifier with high specificity and sensitivity in both the original and validation cohorts. It was suggested by the authors that the approach could potentially be generalized to other disease states and immunological phenotypes. The validation cohort had no HLA typing available for a later analysis, so co-occurrence within that cohort was assessed over all 120 or so repertoires. A later analysis found that TCRs clustered in the first cohort also tended to co-occur in the 130 or so validation repertoires, with 94% of cluster scores above 0.

Library prep was done by the immunoSEQ multiplex PCR assay. In the source study's methods: A statistical classification framework was developed to diagnose cytomegalovirus status using the catalog of TCR beta chain sequences. In TCRdb, the immuneACCESS table is reduced to in-frame sequences with V and J assigned. These tables do not hold every clone; where another copy was compared, an unresolved V gene accounts for under half, and the others remain unexplained. Clonal size and the V and J genes are those of that table, whereas D and trimming came from the DNA. In all, the sample holds about 180,000 clones, and 85% of those were seen once. About a sixth of the sample rests with the top ten. Sequenced sample: PBMCs. The sequence was collected from a young man in good health and CMV-seropositive.

The CDR3 loop reads CASSFNYAVHEQYF. The bases read TGTGCCAGCAGCTTTAACTACGCAGTCCACGAGCAGTACTTC. The chain couples TRBV6-1 to TRBJ2-7, with the D gene too uncertain to name. The CDR3 runs 14 residues from the cysteine to the phenylalanine. The only DNA kept is the CDR3, 42 bases in frame from the first base. The CDR1 and CDR2 encoded by the germline V gene are MNHNS and SASEGT. V lost 6 bases and J lost 5 bases; the stretch between them is 17 bases long.